Listed here are 31 T cell receptor beta chains from one sample, sequenced in a study of T-cell reconstitution after alpha-beta-depleted transplantation in children. Unique molecular identifiers were built into the TCRbeta library. TCRdb ran MiXCR on the PCR reads and lists one entry per CDR3 protein. The sample lists 250,000 to 400,000 distinct CDR3 sequences; approximately 23% were seen once. This sample comprised PBMCs, mostly from graft donor cells, obtained 180 days after TCRalphabeta/CD19-depleted stem cell transplant. The receptors were sampled from a male patient under 18 who had a stem cell transplant for acute lymphoblastic leukemia, so the T cells may come from the graft donor.

This clonotype came up a few times. The rearrangement uses TRBV24-1 and TRBJ2-1; 7 bases are a match to TRBD2. Unmatched junction bases numbered 9, after V lost 6 bases and J lost 8 bases. The CDR3 is made up of 14 amino acids. Per germline, CDR1 KGHDR and CDR2 SFDVKD. For the CDR3, the DNA is TGTGCCACCAGTATGAGACTAGCCTCGGATGAGCAGTTCTTC. Protein product: CATSMRLASDEQFF.

In its sample, this clonotype was seen many times. V usage is TRBV5-1 and J usage is TRBJ2-7; D is unclear. Germline V gene sequence: CDR1 SGHRS, CDR2 YFSETQ. CDR3 size: 12 residues. The V and J ends lost 7 bases and 3 bases respectively, with 11 bases between them. DNA for the CDR3: TGCGCCAGCTCTTACGCTAGCTACGAGCAGTACTTC. Amino acids: CASSYASYEQYF.

The chain joins TRBV7-9 to TRBJ2-5; D uncertain. Germline V gives CDR1 SEHNR, CDR2 FQNEAQ (reference sequence). V lost 5 bases to trimming and J lost 5 bases, with 9 bases between them. The CDR3 covers 12 residues. The CDR3 nucleotides read TGTGCCAGCAGCCTGATCGGGGAGACCCAGTACTTC. It translates to CASSLIGETQYF.

This clonotype was recorded a few times. The chain carries TRBV3-1 and TRBJ2-7; 7 nucleotides agree with TRBD1. Germline-derived CDR1 and CDR2 are LGHDT and YNNKEL (reference sequence). J was trimmed by 4 bases and V by 3 bases; bases with no gene match: 9. CDR3 length: 15 amino acids. Here the CDR3 DNA reads TGTGCCAGCAGCCATTCAGACAGGGACCCGTACGAGCAGTACTTC. This gives the protein CASSHSDRDPYEQYF.

The chain is built from TRBV7-3 and TRBJ1-5; D remains ambiguous. This CDR3 has 16 residues. V dropped 0 bases and J dropped 2 bases, with 11 bases sitting between them. From germline, CDR1 is SGHTA and CDR2 FQGTGA. The CDR3 nucleotides are TGTGCCAGCAGCTTAACAGGGCCCAGCCGCAATCAGCCCCAGCATTTT. It yields the protein CASSLTGPSRNQPQHF.

In this sample, this clonotype turned up many times. The chain is built from TRBV5-1 and TRBJ2-3; the match to TRBD2 covers 10 bases. V shed 5 bases, J shed 0 bases, and the junction held 6 bases outside the gene matches. Germline CDR1 SGHRS, CDR2 YFSETQ. This CDR3 region has 16 residues. DNA for the CDR3: TGCGCCAGCAGTCGGACTAGCGGAACTAGCACAGATACGCAGTATTTT. Protein sequence: CASSRTSGTSTDTQYF.

This clonotype was counted between two and nine times. The chain links TRBV9 to TRBJ2-5; D may be TRBD1 or TRBD2 (5 bases each). Germline V gene data show CDR1 as SGDLS and CDR2 as YYNGEE. V was cut by 4 bases and J by 2 bases, with 9 bases left in between. This CDR3 comprises 13 residues. This CDR3 reads CASSLGVQETQYF. CDR3 DNA sequence: TGTGCCAGCAGCTTGGGGGTACAAGAGACCCAGTACTTC. The full variable domain, rest sourced from reference TRBV9 and TRBJ2-5, is DSGVTQTPKHLITATGQRVTLRCSPRSGDLSVYWYQQSLDQGLQFLIQYYNGEERAKGNILERFSAQQFPDLHSELNLSSLELGDSALYFCASSLGVQETQYFGPGTRLLVL.

The chain is built from TRBV4-1 and TRBJ1-1; possibly TRBD1 for D (5 bases). Per the germline V gene, CDR1 is MGHRA and CDR2 is YSYEKL. The V gene lost 1 base and the J gene lost 1 base, with 13 bases spanning the gap. The CDR3 is made up of 16 amino acids. CDR3 region: CASSQADATANTEAFF. CDR3 DNA sequence: TGCGCCAGCAGCCAAGCGGATGCGACAGCGAACACTGAAGCTTTCTTT.

This chain links TRBV5-1 with TRBJ2-7; D is ambiguous. The CDR3 is 15 amino acids. The V and J ends lost 0 bases and 2 bases respectively, with 12 bases between them. Germline CDR1 is SGHRS and CDR2 is YFSETQ. CDR3 in DNA: TGCGCCAGCAGCTTGGTGACTGCCGGGCCCTACGAGCAGTACTTC. Its translation is CASSLVTAGPYEQYF.

The chain joins TRBV9 to TRBJ2-2; no firm D call. Germline CDR1 is SGDLS and CDR2 is YYNGEE. The CDR3 spans 15 residues. Between the trimmed V and J ends, which lost 0 bases and 6 bases, there was a span of 12 bases. The CDR3 loop reads CASSVDRRLPGELFF. As DNA, the CDR3 is TGTGCCAGCAGCGTAGATCGTCGGTTACCCGGGGAGCTGTTTTTT.

This clonotype was seen more than once but under ten times. The chain recombines TRBV3-1 with TRBJ2-5; 10 bases match TRBD2. The germline V gene has CDR1 LGHDT and CDR2 YNNKEL (reference sequence). V shed 0 bases, J shed 3 bases, and the junction held 7 bases outside the gene matches. This CDR3 spans 17 amino acids. For the CDR3, the DNA is TGTGCCAGCAGCCAAGAAAGTCTCCTAGCGGGGGAAGAGACCCAGTACTTC. This translates into CASSQESLLAGEETQYF.

The chain has TRBV18 and TRBJ2-1; D remains ambiguous. Germline CDR1 is KGHSH and CDR2 is LQKENI. V gave up 7 bases and J gave up 0 bases, with 13 bases separating them. This CDR3 has 15 amino acids. The DNA for the CDR3 is TGTGCCAGCTGCCTCCTTGCGATCTCCTACAATGAGCAGTTCTTC. Its translation is CASCLLAISYNEQFF.

The chain joins TRBV7-3 to TRBJ2-1, with D perhaps TRBD2 (7 bases). Germline values: CDR1 SGHTA, CDR2 FQGTGA. V gave up 5 bases and J gave up 5 bases, with 19 bases separating them. The CDR3 has 16 residues. In nucleotides, the CDR3 is TGTGCCAGCAGCCTAAACGCGGGGGCCACTAACAATGAGCAGTTCTTC. It specifies CASSLNAGATNNEQFF. Together with reference TRBV7-3 and TRBJ2-1, the CDR3 gives the full variable domain: GAGVSQTPSNKVTEKGKYVELRCDPISGHTALYWYRQSLGQGPEFLIYFQGTGAADDSGLPNDRFFAVRPEGSVSTLKIQRTERGDSAVYLCASSLNAGATNNEQFFGPGTRLTVL.

This clonotype came up a few times. V gene TRBV15 combines with J gene TRBJ2-3; 11 nucleotides align to TRBD2. Germline V CDR1 and CDR2: LNHNV, YYDKDF (reference sequence). The J segment lost 3 bases and the V segment lost 0 bases, leaving 8 bases of the junction unmatched. The CDR3 sequence is 18 residues long. Here the CDR3 reads CATSREIGLAGGTDTQYF. The CDR3 region has the DNA TGTGCCACCAGCAGAGAAATCGGTCTAGCGGGAGGAACAGATACGCAGTATTTT. Full variable domain (missing parts from reference TRBV15 and TRBJ2-3): DAMVIQNPRYQVTQFGKPVTLSCSQTLNHNVMYWYQQKSSQAPKLLFHYYDKDFNNEADTPDNFQSRRPNTSFCFLDIRSPGLGDTAMYLCATSREIGLAGGTDTQYFGPGTRLTVL.

The chain combines TRBV12-5 with TRBJ1-2, with a weak D call TRBD1 (5 bases). Trimming took off 4 bases at V and 5 bases at J, with 23 bases between the two ends. The V gene's germline CDR1 is LGHNT and CDR2 FRNRAP. The CDR3 sequence is 17 residues long. The CDR3: CASGSLQGGTRQYGYTF. The CDR3 nucleotides read TGTGCTAGTGGTTCCCTGCAGGGAGGGACGCGGCAATATGGCTACACCTTC.

This chain uses TRBV10-3 with TRBJ2-3; 13 bases are a match to TRBD2. Germline lookup yields CDR1 ENHRY and CDR2 SYGVKD. V lost 0 bases, J lost 2 bases, and 2 bases stayed unmatched. The CDR3 has 17 residues. The CDR3 DNA follows: TGTGCCATCAGTGAGTCTGGACTAGCGGGAGACACAGATACGCAGTATTTT. Protein sequence: CAISESGLAGDTDTQYF.

V and J are TRBV7-3 and TRBJ2-7; D uncertain. The germline gives CDR1 SGHTA, CDR2 FQGTGA. Trimming pared 7 bases from V and 4 bases from J, leaving 5 bases between. The CDR3 consists of 10 residues. CDR3 bases: TGTGCCAGCACCGATTACGAGCAGTACTTC. As protein: CASTDYEQYF.

The chain joins TRBV6-5 to TRBJ2-3; no clear D gene. Germline CDR1 and CDR2: MNHEY and SVGAGI. The CDR3 is 16 amino acids. V was shortened by 2 bases and J by 2 bases, with 14 bases between the two germline ends. CDR3 residues: CASSYTFRVSTDTQYF. CDR3 coding DNA: TGTGCCAGCAGTTACACATTCCGGGTCTCCACAGATACGCAGTATTTT.

The J gene is TRBJ2-1, the V gene TRBV5-1, with D possibly being TRBD2 (5 bases). The CDR3 runs to 12 residues. Germline lookup yields CDR1 SGHRS and CDR2 YFSETQ. Trimming took off 4 bases at V and 15 bases at J, with 17 bases between the two ends. In nucleotides, the CDR3 is TGCGCCAGCAGCCTCAGTGGCGGTGGAGGGTTCTTC. Its protein product is CASSLSGGGGFF.

This clonotype was detected many times. The rearrangement uses TRBV20-1 and TRBJ2-7; D call uncertain. This CDR3 is 18 amino acids long. Germline assignment: CDR1 DFQATT and CDR2 SNEGSKA (reference sequence). Trimming took off 3 bases at V and 0 bases at J, with 24 bases between the two ends. In nucleotides, the CDR3 is TGCAGTGCTAGCCCCCAAGATATGAAGCAGAAGTCCTCCTACGAGCAGTACTTC. This gives the protein CSASPQDMKQKSSYEQYF.

The rearrangement links TRBV18 to TRBJ2-2; tentative D call: TRBD2 (5 bases). The CDR3 has 17 amino acids. Trimming pared 4 bases from V and 1 base from J, leaving 16 bases between. Germline CDR1 reads KGHSH; CDR2 reads LQKENI. The CDR3 DNA sequence: TGTGCCAGCTCACATTACGGCGCTAGCCAGAACACCGGGGAGCTGTTTTTT. This encodes CASSHYGASQNTGELFF.

This clonotype was detected only a few times. The V and J genes are TRBV25-1 and TRBJ2-3; D is uncertain. Germline values: CDR1 MGHDK, CDR2 SYGVNS. The CDR3 has 13 residues. V was clipped by 1 base and J by 2 bases, with 4 bases between them. The DNA for the CDR3 is TGTGCCAGCAGTGAATTTAACACAGATACGCAGTATTTT. Amino acids: CASSEFNTDTQYF.

The chain has TRBV27 and TRBJ1-2; D possibly corresponds to TRBD1 (6 bases). V lost 0 bases to trimming and J lost 6 bases, with 11 bases between them. This CDR3 spans 14 amino acids. Germline values: CDR1 MNHEY, CDR2 SMNVEV (reference sequence). CDR3 DNA: TGTGCCAGCAGTTTATCGACGGGGGCGGATGGCTACACCTTC. Its protein is CASSLSTGADGYTF.

This clonotype showed up just a few times. The rearrangement uses TRBV5-6 and TRBJ2-4, with 10 bases matching TRBD2. CDR3 size: 15 residues. V lost 4 bases, J lost 5 bases, and 6 bases stayed unmatched. The germline CDR1 and CDR2 sequences are SGHDT and YYEEEE. Written as DNA, the CDR3 is TGTGCCAGCAGCCCGACTAGCGGGTCCCAAAACATTCAGTACTTC. It specifies CASSPTSGSQNIQYF.

The chain has TRBV18 and TRBJ2-7; D is ambiguous. V was shortened by 5 bases and J by 6 bases, with 17 bases between the two germline ends. The length of the CDR3 is 14 residues. CDR1 is KGHSH, CDR2 LQKENI, per germline. The CDR3 here is CASSSAVGMSEQYF. The CDR3 DNA is TGTGCCAGCTCAAGTGCGGTGGGGATGAGCGAGCAGTACTTC.

The V gene is TRBV27, the J gene TRBJ2-5; TRBD2 aligns across 14 bases. Germline V CDR1 and CDR2: MNHEY, SMNVEV (reference sequence). The CDR3 extends over 20 amino acids. V lost 6 bases and J lost 5; bases outside the gene matches: 20. CDR3 residues: CASRGLAGATGNGPRETQYF. CDR3 in DNA: TGTGCCAGCAGGGGACTAGCGGGAGCAACCGGGAACGGGCCTAGGGAGACCCAGTACTTC.

J is TRBJ2-4 and V is TRBV12-3 or TRBV12-4, with unresolved D. The ends were cut back, 3 bases at V and 0 bases at J, with 12 bases in the middle. The CDR3 has 16 amino acids. The CDR3 protein is CASSFGAYVAKNIQYF. The CDR3, as DNA: TGTGCCAGCAGTTTCGGAGCCTACGTAGCCAAAAACATTCAGTACTTC.

The table lists this clonotype with a few counts. CDR3 in DNA: TGCGCCAGCAGCCAAGACGATGGGCTAGCGGCCACAGATACGCAGTATTTT. It yields the protein CASSQDDGLAATDTQYF. The rearrangement links TRBV4-1 to TRBJ2-3; 7 nucleotides line up with TRBD2. This CDR3 is 17 amino acids long. Germline V lookup: CDR1 MGHRA, CDR2 YSYEKL. Trimming removed 0 bases from V and 2 bases from J; junction bases left unmatched: 8.

This clonotype came up a few times. The chain joins TRBV5-1 to TRBJ2-7; the D is unclear. This CDR3 region has 13 residues. Trimming stripped 0 bases from V and 3 bases from J, with 7 bases between. Germline CDR1 SGHRS, CDR2 YFSETQ. The CDR3 loop is CASSLAPYYEQYF. DNA of the CDR3: TGCGCCAGCAGCTTGGCCCCCTACTACGAGCAGTACTTC.

The table lists this clonotype with many counts. The CDR3 loop reads CASSLEGTDTQYF. CDR3 DNA: TGTGCCAGCAGCTTAGAAGGGACAGATACGCAGTATTTT. The chain uses TRBV11-2 and TRBJ2-3; D remains ambiguous. Germline V CDR1 and CDR2: SGHAT, FQNNGV. This CDR3 is 13 amino acids long. Trimming removed 0 bases from V and 3 bases from J, with 4 bases in between.

This sequence joins TRBV7-9 and TRBJ1-1; 7 bases match TRBD1. V shed 3 bases and J 1 base; nucleotides not matched to a gene: 11. The CDR3 runs to 17 residues. The V gene's germline CDR1 is SEHNR and CDR2 FQNEAQ (reference sequence). The CDR3 DNA reads as TGTGCCAGCAGCTTGTGGGGTGCAGGGGGTAAGAACACTGAAGCTTTCTTT. Its translation is CASSLWGAGGKNTEAFF.